The 20 T cell receptor beta chains below come from one sample, sequenced in a study of identifying expanded T cells in peripheral blood. This table comes from immunoSEQ multiplex PCR, and its TCRdb copy is limited to in-frame clones, with some not included. Counted here are some 72,000 clones, about nine tenths occurring once; the ten biggest clones make up 2.5% to 3.5%. Sequences were obtained from blood. Receptors originate from a person aged 18 to 70 in good health.

The chain joins TRBV4-3 to TRBJ1-2; D remains ambiguous. Germline V lookup: CDR1 LGHNA, CDR2 YSLEER. CDR3 length: 14 amino acids. Trimming removed 1 base at V and 8 bases at J, with 14 bases between. CDR3 DNA sequence: TGCGCCAGCAGCCAAGCGGACGGAAAAGGGGGCTACACCTTC. This translates into CASSQADGKGGYTF.

The rearrangement joins TRBV7-3 to TRBJ2-2; either TRBD1 or TRBD2 may supply D (5 bases each). Germline CDR1 reads SGHTA; CDR2 reads FQGTGA. The CDR3 has 16 amino acids. Trimming removed 5 bases at V and 6 bases at J, with 19 bases between. This chain's CDR3 is CASSAGRGQGPGELFF. The CDR3 nucleotides are TGTGCCAGCAGCGCCGGACGAGGCCAGGGACCCGGGGAGCTGTTTTTT.

The chain has TRBV4-3 and TRBJ2-7, with D perhaps matching TRBD2 (5 bases). Between the trimmed V and J ends, which lost 6 bases and 3 bases, there was a span of 21 bases. The CDR3 length is 16 residues. CDR1 and CDR2 from the germline V gene are LGHNA and YSLEER. In DNA form, the CDR3 reads TGCGCCAGCAGGTTTTCCTCCACCGGGGAGAGCTACGAGCAGTACTTC. Encoded protein: CASRFSSTGESYEQYF.

This clone came up once. V gene TRBV27 combines with J gene TRBJ1-1; the match to TRBD1 covers 11 bases. Germline CDR1 is MNHEY and CDR2 is SMNVEV (reference sequence). This CDR3 spans 14 amino acids. The J segment lost 7 bases and the V segment lost 4 bases, leaving 5 bases of the junction unmatched. The CDR3 spells CASSSRTGGIEAFF. The CDR3, as DNA: TGTGCCAGCAGTTCACGGACAGGGGGCATTGAAGCTTTCTTT.

The rearrangement joins TRBV7-2 to TRBJ2-5; 10 bases line up with TRBD2. This CDR3 has 15 residues. From germline, CDR1 is SGHTA and CDR2 FQGNSA. The trim removed 1 base at V and 7 bases at J, leaving 6 bases unmatched. Here the CDR3 reads CASSLEAGGPRTQYF. The CDR3 nucleotides are TGTGCCAGCAGCTTAGAAGCGGGAGGGCCCAGGACCCAGTACTTC.

The chain combines TRBV5-1 with TRBJ2-7; TRBD2 agrees at 10 bases. V lost 6 bases and J lost 5; bases outside the gene matches: 8. The CDR3 totals 14 residues. In germline, CDR1 is SGHRS, CDR2 YFSETQ. The CDR3 protein is CASKVSGGMDEQYF. The DNA for the CDR3 is TGCGCCAGCAAGGTTAGCGGGGGGATGGACGAGCAGTACTTC.

This clone was seen once. The chain uses TRBV19 and TRBJ1-1, with 9 bases aligning to TRBD1. Trimming removed 5 bases from V and 2 bases from J; junction bases left unmatched: 6. This CDR3 is 15 amino acids long. Germline CDR1 is LNHDA and CDR2 is SQIVND (reference sequence). The CDR3 here is CASSAWGQGNTEAFF. The CDR3, as DNA: TGTGCCAGTAGTGCATGGGGACAGGGAAACACTGAAGCTTTCTTT. Full variable domain (rest looked up from reference TRBV19 and TRBJ1-1): DGGITQSPKYLFRKEGQNVTLSCEQNLNHDAMYWYRQDPGQGLRLIYYSQIVNDFQKGDIAEGYSVSREKKESFPLTVTSAQKNPTAFYLCASSAWGQGNTEAFFGQGTRLTVV.

The rearrangement uses TRBV7-9 and TRBJ2-3; 8 bases agree with TRBD2. Germline V CDR1 and CDR2: SEHNR, FQNEAQ (reference sequence). V lost 8 bases, J lost 2 bases, and 9 bases stayed unmatched. This CDR3 spans 15 amino acids. The CDR3 DNA sequence: TGTGCCAGCCGCCAAGAAGCGGGAGCCACAGATACGCAGTATTTT. Translated: CASRQEAGATDTQYF.

J is TRBJ2-3 and V is TRBV10-2; D unresolved. Trimming took off 2 bases at V and 4 bases at J, with 4 bases between the two ends. Germline loops: CDR1 WSHSY, CDR2 SAAADI. The CDR3 is 12 amino acids. The CDR3 DNA reads as TGCGCCAGCAGTGAGGGGGCAGATACGCAGTATTTT. Translating gives CASSEGADTQYF.

This chain connects TRBV5-6 to TRBJ2-3, with a tentative D call TRBD2 (5 bases). The V and J ends lost 1 base and 3 bases respectively, with 6 bases between them. Germline assignment: CDR1 SGHDT and CDR2 YYEEEE. This CDR3 is built from 13 residues. The CDR3: CASSLSGTDTQYF. CDR3 sequence (DNA): TGTGCCAGCAGCTTGTCGGGAACAGATACGCAGTATTTT.

This clone was seen just once. The gene calls are TRBV2 and TRBJ1-6; 7 positions agree with TRBD1. The germline V gene has CDR1 SNHLY and CDR2 FYNNEI. The CDR3 contains 18 residues. V shed 2 bases and J 0 bases; nucleotides not matched to a gene: 7. CDR3 nucleotide sequence: TGTGCCAGCAGTGAATTGGGGACAGTTAGCTCCTATAATTCACCCCTCCACTTT. This sequence encodes CASSELGTVSSYNSPLHF. Using reference TRBV2 and TRBJ1-6 for the parts outside the CDR3, the full variable domain is EPEVTQTPSHQVTQMGQEVILRCVPISNHLYFYWYRQILGQKVEFLVSFYNNEISEKSEIFDDQFSVERPDGSNFTLKIRSTKLEDSAMYFCASSELGTVSSYNSPLHFGNGTRLTVT.

The J gene is TRBJ1-4, the V gene TRBV30; D unclear. CDR1 and CDR2 from the germline V gene are GTSNPN and SVGIG (reference sequence). This CDR3 is 14 amino acids long. V dropped 5 bases and J dropped 3 bases, with 13 bases sitting between them. CDR3 bases: TGTGCCTGGCCGACCGACGGGCCTAATGAAAAACTGTTTTTT. Residues: CAWPTDGPNEKLFF.

This sequence joins TRBV29-1 and TRBJ1-4; D is uncertain. Trimming removed 2 bases at V and 5 bases at J, with 9 bases between. The CDR3 spans 13 residues. Per the germline V gene, CDR1 is SQVTM and CDR2 is ANQGSEA. The CDR3 sequence: CSVETNENEKLFF. In nucleotides, the CDR3 is TGCAGCGTTGAAACAAACGAAAATGAAAAACTGTTTTTT.

This chain joins TRBV6-5 and TRBJ2-2, with D perhaps matching TRBD2 (5 bases). This CDR3 spans 13 amino acids. Trimming removed 11 bases at V and 2 bases at J, with 12 bases between. Germline V CDR1 and CDR2: MNHEY, SVGAGI. CDR3 DNA sequence: TGTGCCTTAAAAGCGGTCAACACCGGGGAGCTGTTTTTT. Translated, it gives CALKAVNTGELFF.

The CDR3, as DNA: TGTGCCAGCAGCCCAGAGATGGCGGGAGGGCCGGGCGATGAGCAGTTCTTC. Protein product: CASSPEMAGGPGDEQFF. V gene TRBV7-8 combines with J gene TRBJ2-1; TRBD2 aligns across 9 bases. Trimming removed 5 bases from V and 8 bases from J; junction bases left unmatched: 16. CDR1 is SGHVS, CDR2 FQNEAQ, per germline. The CDR3 has 17 amino acids.

This chain joins TRBV5-6 and TRBJ1-2; no definite D call. Germline V gene lookup returns CDR1 SGHDT and CDR2 YYEEEE. V was trimmed by 0 bases and J by 6 bases, leaving 12 bases between them. The CDR3 covers 14 residues. Here the CDR3 DNA reads TGTGCCAGCAGCTTGGGTAGGCAGTACCATGGCTACACCTTC. This gives the protein CASSLGRQYHGYTF.

This clone was detected once. This chain links TRBV6-1 with TRBJ1-3, with 7 bases matching TRBD1. CDR3 length: 18 residues. J was trimmed by 2 bases and V by 0 bases; bases with no gene match: 10. Germline CDR1 is MNHNS and CDR2 is SASEGT. CDR3 in amino acids: CASSEAASTGATGNTIYF. CDR3 sequence (DNA): TGTGCCAGCAGTGAAGCGGCGTCAACAGGGGCTACTGGAAACACCATATATTTT.

V usage is TRBV6-6 and J usage is TRBJ1-3; D gene ambiguous. V shed 6 bases and J shed 0 bases, with 15 bases lying between them. This CDR3 region has 16 residues. CDR1 is MNHNY, CDR2 SVGAGI, per germline (reference sequence). The CDR3 DNA follows: TGTGCCAGCAGCGACCGGGCCTTTAGCTCTGGAAACACCATATATTTT. This encodes CASSDRAFSSGNTIYF.

V is TRBV19 and J is TRBJ1-6, with D possibly TRBD1 on 6 matching bases. The germline V gene has CDR1 LNHDA and CDR2 SQIVND (reference sequence). CDR3 size: 14 residues. V lost 4 bases and J 6 bases, leaving 10 bases between the germline ends. The DNA of the CDR3 is TGTGCCAGTAGTACAGGGGAGATTAATTCACCCCTCCACTTT. Amino acids: CASSTGEINSPLHF. Looking up the rest from reference TRBV19 and TRBJ1-6 gives the full variable domain: DGGITQSPKYLFRKEGQNVTLSCEQNLNHDAMYWYRQDPGQGLRLIYYSQIVNDFQKGDIAEGYSVSREKKESFPLTVTSAQKNPTAFYLCASSTGEINSPLHFGNGTRLTVT.

The chain joins TRBV19 to TRBJ2-7; 9 nucleotides match TRBD1. V lost 5 bases to trimming and J lost 4 bases; unmatched junction nucleotides: 6. The germline CDR1 and CDR2 sequences are LNHDA and SQIVND (reference sequence). The CDR3 sequence is 14 residues long. The CDR3 is CASSYRTGEYEQYF. DNA for the CDR3: TGTGCCAGTAGTTACCGGACAGGGGAATACGAGCAGTACTTC.